Sequencing of this T cell receptor (beta chain) was carried out in a study of cytomegalovirus exposure and HLA in healthy donors. Overall study findings and caveats: High sensitivity and specificity were reportedly achieved when the classifier diagnosed cytomegalovirus status. The study labeled about 160 TCR beta chains cytomegalovirus-associated. In vitro assays verified that a few CMV-associated chains recognized CMV antigens specifically.

Of note for this clone: The antigen is not known.

From the roughly 110-subject validation cohort, which was separate from the roughly 700-subject first cohort, the donors were drawn. The germline V gene encodes CDR1 GTSNPN and CDR2 SVGIG (reference sequence). After removal of 5 bases from V and 0 bases from J, the junction contained 6 bases not matched to a gene. The CDR3 has 17 residues. Generated by immunoSEQ multiplex PCR, the TCRdb table keeps only in-frame clones and is missing some. The sample carries about 150,000 clones, about 89% recorded once. The chain links TRBV30 to TRBJ2-6; 11 bases line up with TRBD1. The TCR sequence derives from a woman aged 18-35 years in good health and CMV-seropositive. Sequencing input: PBMCs. CDR3 in DNA: TGTGCCTGGGGCGGACAGGGGGCCTTCTCTGGGGCCAACGTCCTGACTTTC. It is translated as CAWGGQGAFSGANVLTF. Drawing the rest from reference TRBV30 and TRBJ2-6, the complete variable domain is SQTIHQWPATLVQPVGSPLSLECTVEGTSNPNLYWYRQAAGRGLQLLFYSVGIGQISSEVPQNLSASRPQDRQFILSSKKLLLSDSGFYLCAWGGQGAFSGANVLTFGAGSRLTVL.